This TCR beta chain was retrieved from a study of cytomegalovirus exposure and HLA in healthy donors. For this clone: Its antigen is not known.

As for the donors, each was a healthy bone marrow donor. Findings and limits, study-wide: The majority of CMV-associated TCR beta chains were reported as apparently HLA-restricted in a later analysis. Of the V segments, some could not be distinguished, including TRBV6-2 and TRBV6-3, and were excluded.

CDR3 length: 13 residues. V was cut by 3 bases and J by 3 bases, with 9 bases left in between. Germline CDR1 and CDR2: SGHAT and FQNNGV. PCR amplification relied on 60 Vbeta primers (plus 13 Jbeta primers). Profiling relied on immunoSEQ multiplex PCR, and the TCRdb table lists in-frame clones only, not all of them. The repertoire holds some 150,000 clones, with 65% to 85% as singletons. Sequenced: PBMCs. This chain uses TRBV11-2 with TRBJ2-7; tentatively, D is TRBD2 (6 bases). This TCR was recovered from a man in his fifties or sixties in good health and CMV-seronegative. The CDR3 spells CASSLGLDYEQYF. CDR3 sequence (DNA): TGTGCCAGCAGCTTGGGACTCGACTACGAGCAGTACTTC. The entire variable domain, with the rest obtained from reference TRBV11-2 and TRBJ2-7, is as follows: EAGVAQSPRYKIIEKRQSVAFWCNPISGHATLYWYQQILGQGPKLLIQFQNNGVVDDSQLPKDRFSAERLKGVDSTLKIQPAKLEDSAVYLCASSLGLDYEQYFGPGTRLTVT.